This TCR beta chain was captured by sequencing in a study of identifying expanded T cells in peripheral blood. General study points: Technical replicates showed roughly 1.2 changed clones; two weeks 15 to 20; four weeks 19.

Comment on this clone: The antigen is unknown. One end of the junction fails to match germline, which may point to a read error.

The CDR3 runs 15 residues. Germline V gene lookup returns CDR1 MRHNA and CDR2 SNTAGT. The assay was immunoSEQ multiplex PCR, and TCRdb's table has in-frame clones only and misses some. Among approximately 94,000 clones, 88% were seen once, and the ten largest hold 5.5%. The sample taken for sequencing was blood. This clonotype was obtained from a person aged 18 to 75 in good health. The chain has TRBV6-4 and TRBJ1-2; perhaps TRBD1 as D (5 bases). CDR3 in amino acids: CASNDVGRAIYGYTF. CDR3 in DNA: TGTGCCAGCAATGACGTGGGCAGGGCAATCTATGGCTACACCTTC.